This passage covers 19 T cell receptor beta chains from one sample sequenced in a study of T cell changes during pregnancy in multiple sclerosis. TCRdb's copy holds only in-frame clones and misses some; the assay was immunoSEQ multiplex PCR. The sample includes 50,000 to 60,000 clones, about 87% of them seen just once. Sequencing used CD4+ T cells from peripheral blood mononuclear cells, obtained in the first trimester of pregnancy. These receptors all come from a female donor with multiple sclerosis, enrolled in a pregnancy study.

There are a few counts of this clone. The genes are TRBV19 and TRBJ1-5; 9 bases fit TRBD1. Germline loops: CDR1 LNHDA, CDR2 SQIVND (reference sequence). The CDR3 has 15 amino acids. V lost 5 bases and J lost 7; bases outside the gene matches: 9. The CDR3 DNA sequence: TGTGCCAGTAGTCCGCGGACAGGGACAGGGCAGCCCCAGCATTTT. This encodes CASSPRTGTGQPQHF.

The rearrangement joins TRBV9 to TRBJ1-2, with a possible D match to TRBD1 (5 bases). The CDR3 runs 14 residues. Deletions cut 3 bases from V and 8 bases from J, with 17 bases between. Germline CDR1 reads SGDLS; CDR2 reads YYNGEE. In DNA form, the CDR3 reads TGTGCCAGCAGCGCCCGGGGAGGGGTGCGGGGCTACACCTTC. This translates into CASSARGGVRGYTF.

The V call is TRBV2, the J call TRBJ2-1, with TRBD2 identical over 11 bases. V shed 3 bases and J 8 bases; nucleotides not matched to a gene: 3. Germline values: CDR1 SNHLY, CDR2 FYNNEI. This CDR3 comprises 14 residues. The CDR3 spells CASSETSGMDEQFF. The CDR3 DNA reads TGTGCCAGCAGTGAGACTAGCGGGATGGATGAGCAGTTCTTC.

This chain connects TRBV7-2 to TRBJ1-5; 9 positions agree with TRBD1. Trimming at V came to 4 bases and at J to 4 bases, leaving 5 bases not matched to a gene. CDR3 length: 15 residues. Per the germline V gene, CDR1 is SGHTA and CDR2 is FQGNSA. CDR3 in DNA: TGTGCCAGCAGCTCCCCGGACAGGGGAAATCAGCCCCAGCATTTT. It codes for CASSSPDRGNQPQHF.

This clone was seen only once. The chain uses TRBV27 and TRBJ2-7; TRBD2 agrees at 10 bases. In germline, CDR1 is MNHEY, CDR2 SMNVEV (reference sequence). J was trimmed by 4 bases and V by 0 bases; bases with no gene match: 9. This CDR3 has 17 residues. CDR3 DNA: TGTGCCAGCAGTTTATCGAAGGCTAGCGGGAGCCATTACGAGCAGTACTTC. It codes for CASSLSKASGSHYEQYF.

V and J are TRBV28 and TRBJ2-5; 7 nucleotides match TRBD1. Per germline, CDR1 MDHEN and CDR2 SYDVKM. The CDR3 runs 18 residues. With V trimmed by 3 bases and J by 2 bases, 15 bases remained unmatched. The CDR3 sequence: CASSFLLIGDREQETQYF. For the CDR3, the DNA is TGTGCCAGCAGTTTCCTACTTATAGGGGACAGAGAACAAGAGACCCAGTACTTC.

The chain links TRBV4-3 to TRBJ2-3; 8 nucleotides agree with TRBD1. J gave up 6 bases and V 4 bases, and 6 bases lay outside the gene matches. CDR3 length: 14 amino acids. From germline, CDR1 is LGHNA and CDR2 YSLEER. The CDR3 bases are TGCGCCAGCAGCCGAGGACAGGGAACGGATACGCAGTATTTT. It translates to CASSRGQGTDTQYF.

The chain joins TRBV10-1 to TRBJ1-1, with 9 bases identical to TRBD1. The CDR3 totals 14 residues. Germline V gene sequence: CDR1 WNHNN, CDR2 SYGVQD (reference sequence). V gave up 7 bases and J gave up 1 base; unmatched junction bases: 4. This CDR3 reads CASIETGGNTEAFF. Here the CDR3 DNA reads TGCGCCAGCATCGAGACAGGGGGGAACACTGAAGCTTTCTTT.

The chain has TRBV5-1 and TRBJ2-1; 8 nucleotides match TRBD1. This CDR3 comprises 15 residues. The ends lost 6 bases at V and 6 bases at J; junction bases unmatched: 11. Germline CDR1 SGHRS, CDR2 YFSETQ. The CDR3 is CASTVTGVTSNEQFF. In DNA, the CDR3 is TGCGCCAGCACCGTGACAGGGGTGACTTCCAATGAGCAGTTCTTC.

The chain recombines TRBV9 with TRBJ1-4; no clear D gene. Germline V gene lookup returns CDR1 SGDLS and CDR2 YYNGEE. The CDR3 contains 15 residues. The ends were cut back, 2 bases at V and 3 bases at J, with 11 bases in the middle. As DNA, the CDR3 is TGTGCCAGCAGCGTCCAGACAACCCCTAATGAAAAACTGTTTTTT. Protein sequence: CASSVQTTPNEKLFF.

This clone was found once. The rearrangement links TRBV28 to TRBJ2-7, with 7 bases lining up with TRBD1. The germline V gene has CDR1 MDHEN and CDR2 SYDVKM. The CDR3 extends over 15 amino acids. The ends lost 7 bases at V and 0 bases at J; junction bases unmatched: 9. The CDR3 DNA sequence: TGTGCCAGCACCATCCGGACAGGAAGCTCCTACGAGCAGTACTTC. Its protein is CASTIRTGSSYEQYF.

The CDR3 sequence is CASSRGQEKLFF. CDR3 in DNA: TGTGCCAGCAGCAGGGGGCAAGAAAAACTGTTTTTT. This sequence joins TRBV21-1 and TRBJ1-4; TRBD1, the D gene given by the table, was not confirmed from the DNA. TRBV21-1 is a pseudogene locus. This CDR3 comprises 12 residues.

The CDR3 region is CASSFGRTPPETQYF. CDR3 DNA: TGTGCCAGCAGTTTTGGACGGACACCTCCAGAGACCCAGTACTTC. The rearrangement links TRBV6-6 to TRBJ2-5, with D possibly being TRBD1 (5 bases). V lost 4 bases and J 4 bases, leaving 16 bases between the germline ends. Germline V CDR1 and CDR2: MNHNY, SVGAGI (reference sequence). CDR3 length: 15 amino acids.

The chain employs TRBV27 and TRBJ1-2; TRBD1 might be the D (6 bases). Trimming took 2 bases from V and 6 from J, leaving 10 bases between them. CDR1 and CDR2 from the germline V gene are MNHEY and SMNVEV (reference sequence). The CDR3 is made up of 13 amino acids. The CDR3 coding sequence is TGTGCCAGCAGTTTAAGACAGGCGAATGGCTACACCTTC. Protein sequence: CASSLRQANGYTF.

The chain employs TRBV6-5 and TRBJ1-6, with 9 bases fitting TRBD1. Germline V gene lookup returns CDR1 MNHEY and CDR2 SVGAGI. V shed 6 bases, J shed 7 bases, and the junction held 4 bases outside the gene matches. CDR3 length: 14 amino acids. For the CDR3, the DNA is TGTGCCAGCAGACTTGGGACAGGGAATTCACCCCTCCACTTT. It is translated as CASRLGTGNSPLHF.

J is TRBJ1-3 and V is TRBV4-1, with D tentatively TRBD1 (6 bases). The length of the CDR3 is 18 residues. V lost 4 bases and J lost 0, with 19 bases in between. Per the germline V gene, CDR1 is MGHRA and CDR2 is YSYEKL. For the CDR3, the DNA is TGCGCCAGCAGCCTACGACTCCAACCAGGGGCCTCTGGAAACACCATATATTTT. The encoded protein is CASSLRLQPGASGNTIYF.

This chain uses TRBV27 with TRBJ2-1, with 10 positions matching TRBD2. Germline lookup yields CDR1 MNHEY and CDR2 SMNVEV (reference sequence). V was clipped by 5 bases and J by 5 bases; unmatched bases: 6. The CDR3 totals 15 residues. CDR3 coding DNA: TGTGCCAGCAGTGCCCAGGGACTAGCGAACAATGAGCAGTTCTTC. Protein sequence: CASSAQGLANNEQFF.

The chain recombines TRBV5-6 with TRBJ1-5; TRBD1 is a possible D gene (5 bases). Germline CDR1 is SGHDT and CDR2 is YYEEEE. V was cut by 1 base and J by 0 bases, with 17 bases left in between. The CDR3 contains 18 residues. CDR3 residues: CASSLLSARAHSNQPQHF. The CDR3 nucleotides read TGTGCCAGCAGCTTGTTATCCGCCAGGGCCCATAGCAATCAGCCCCAGCATTTT.

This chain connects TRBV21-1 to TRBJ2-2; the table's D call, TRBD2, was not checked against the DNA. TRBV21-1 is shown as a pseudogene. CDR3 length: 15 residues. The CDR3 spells CASSKLGTRGGELFF. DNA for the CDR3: TGTGCCAGCAGCAAATTAGGGACTAGAGGTGGGGAGCTGTTTTTT.